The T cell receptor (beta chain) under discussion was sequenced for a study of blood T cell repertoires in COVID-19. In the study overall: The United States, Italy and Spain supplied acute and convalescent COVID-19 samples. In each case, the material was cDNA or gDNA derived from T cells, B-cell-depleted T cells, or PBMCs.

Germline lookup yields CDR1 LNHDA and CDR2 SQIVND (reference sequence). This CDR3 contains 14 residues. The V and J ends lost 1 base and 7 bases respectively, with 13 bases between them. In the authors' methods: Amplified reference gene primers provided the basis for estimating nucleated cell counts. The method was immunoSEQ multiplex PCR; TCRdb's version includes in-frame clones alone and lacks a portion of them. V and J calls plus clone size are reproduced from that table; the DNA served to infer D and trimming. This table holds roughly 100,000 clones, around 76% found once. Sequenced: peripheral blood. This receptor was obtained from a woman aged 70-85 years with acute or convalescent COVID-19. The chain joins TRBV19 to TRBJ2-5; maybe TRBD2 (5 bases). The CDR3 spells CASSIGELRATQYF. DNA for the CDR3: TGTGCCAGTAGTATAGGGGAGCTCCGAGCGACCCAGTACTTC.